Presented here are 32 T cell receptor beta chains from one specimen sequenced in a study of T cell clones after liver transplantation (dated by TCRdb to between 2019 and 2020). Library creation used the immunoSEQ multiplex PCR assay. TCRdb took this table from immuneACCESS and kept in-frame rearrangements with V and J called. Such tables lack part of the clones; where checked against another copy, unresolved V genes explain under half of the gap, and the rest is unexplained. This sample comprises tens of thousands of clones, over 60% of them detected only once. The ten largest clones add up to around 9.7% of the sample. The material sequenced was CD4+ T cells from blood, taken at the 22-month timepoint. These receptors all stem from a human patient who received a liver transplant. After a transplant, some T cells may have been passed on by the graft donor.

This chain joins TRBV28 and TRBJ2-7, with 9 bases matching TRBD2. The CDR3 runs 15 residues. V was pared by 5 bases and J by 4 bases, with 9 bases of the junction left unmatched. Germline CDR1 and CDR2: MDHEN and SYDVKM. The CDR3 loop is CASSPLGAGGYEQYF. The CDR3 DNA reads TGTGCCAGCAGTCCCCTTGGAGCGGGGGGTTACGAGCAGTACTTC.

This clone was observed a few times. This rearrangement joins TRBV7-9 to TRBJ2-7, with D perhaps TRBD1 (6 bases). V dropped 4 bases and J dropped 2 bases, with 21 bases sitting between them. This CDR3 comprises 17 residues. Germline V lookup: CDR1 SEHNR, CDR2 FQNEAQ (reference sequence). The CDR3 here is CASSSFFGDRTAYEQYF. The CDR3 DNA reads as TGTGCCAGCAGCTCGTTCTTCGGGGATAGGACAGCCTACGAGCAGTACTTC.

The chain links TRBV2 to TRBJ2-3, with 7 bases lining up with TRBD1. This CDR3 has 15 amino acids. The germline gives CDR1 SNHLY, CDR2 FYNNEI. The trim removed 6 bases at V and 0 bases at J, leaving 6 bases unmatched. CDR3 region: CASRQTGPSTDTQYF. In nucleotides, the CDR3 is TGTGCCAGCAGGCAGACAGGGCCGAGCACAGATACGCAGTATTTT. The entire variable domain, with the rest obtained from reference TRBV2 and TRBJ2-3, is as follows: EPEVTQTPSHQVTQMGQEVILRCVPISNHLYFYWYRQILGQKVEFLVSFYNNEISEKSEIFDDQFSVERPDGSNFTLKIRSTKLEDSAMYFCASRQTGPSTDTQYFGPGTRLTVL.

The J gene is TRBJ2-7, the V gene TRBV18; the match to TRBD1 covers 8 bases. The trim removed 3 bases at V and 4 bases at J, leaving 8 bases unmatched. Germline CDR1 reads KGHSH; CDR2 reads LQKENI. This CDR3 spans 15 amino acids. This chain's CDR3 is CASSPVGQGEYEQYF. In DNA, the CDR3 is TGTGCCAGCTCACCTGTAGGACAGGGCGAGTACGAGCAGTACTTC.

The rearrangement uses TRBV10-2 and TRBJ2-7; possibly TRBD1 for D (7 bases). Trimming removed 3 bases at V and 9 bases at J, with 18 bases between. CDR1 is WSHSY and CDR2 is SAAADI in the germline V gene. The CDR3 extends over 14 amino acids. CDR3 nucleotide sequence: TGCGCCAGCAGTGATCCCCGCAGGGGGAGGCCGCAGTACTTC. It yields the protein CASSDPRRGRPQYF.

The rearrangement uses TRBV10-2 and TRBJ1-2; unclear D gene. The CDR3 is 13 residues long. Germline CDR1 WSHSY, CDR2 SAAADI. Trimming took off 3 bases at V and 3 bases at J, with 8 bases between the two ends. This CDR3 is CASSETRDYGYTF. CDR3 nucleotides: TGCGCCAGCAGTGAAACTCGGGACTATGGCTACACCTTC.

The chain combines TRBV5-4 with TRBJ2-6; no firm D call. This CDR3 comprises 16 residues. V was cut by 5 bases and J by 0 bases, with 12 bases left in between. Germline V gene data show CDR1 as SGHNT and CDR2 as YYREEE (reference sequence). In DNA, the CDR3 is TGTGCCAGCAGGGTGAATCAGCTCTCTGGGGCCAACGTCCTGACTTTC. It codes for CASRVNQLSGANVLTF.

This chain links TRBV27 with TRBJ1-1; 7 bases are a match to TRBD1. CDR3 length: 15 residues. Germline lookup yields CDR1 MNHEY and CDR2 SMNVEV (reference sequence). Germline trimming cut 2 bases from V and 3 bases from J; bases unmatched to any gene: 6. CDR3 in DNA: TGTGCCAGCAGTTTAATCCAGGGGGGGGACACTGAAGCTTTCTTT. Its translation is CASSLIQGGDTEAFF.

The chain uses TRBV19 and TRBJ2-6; TRBD2 aligns across 7 bases. The CDR3 has 18 residues. With 6 bases clipped from V and 2 bases from J, the junction kept 13 bases outside the gene matches. Germline loops: CDR1 LNHDA, CDR2 SQIVND (reference sequence). CDR3 nucleotides: TGTGCCAGTAGCGCGGGAGCGCTGGGAATCGCTGGGGCCAACGTCCTGACTTTC. Encoded protein: CASSAGALGIAGANVLTF.

The J gene is TRBJ1-4, the V gene TRBV5-6, with D hard to call. The assigned J gene may be wrong: the sequence end matches TRBJ2-2 better. The CDR3 has 12 amino acids. The germline V gene encodes CDR1 SGHDT and CDR2 YYEEEE. For the CDR3, the DNA is TGTGCCAGCACCACTTGGATGGGGGAGCTGTTTTTT. Amino acids: CASTTWMGELFF.

V gene TRBV30 combines with J gene TRBJ1-2; no firm D call. The germline V gene encodes CDR1 GTSNPN and CDR2 SVGIG (reference sequence). Between the trimmed V and J ends, which lost 2 bases and 4 bases, there was a span of 20 bases. The CDR3 consists of 16 residues. Here the CDR3 reads CAWSPTGETSTYGYTF. The CDR3 DNA sequence: TGTGCCTGGAGTCCGACGGGAGAAACTTCGACCTATGGCTACACCTTC.

J is TRBJ1-1 and V is TRBV5-1; possible D gene TRBD1, 5 bases. The CDR3 covers 13 residues. In germline, CDR1 is SGHRS, CDR2 YFSETQ. The V end lost 7 bases, the J end lost 8 bases, and 18 bases lay between the germline ends. Written as DNA, the CDR3 is TGCGCCAGCGTAAGAGGGGAGATGGAAGAAGCTTTCTTT. Translated, it gives CASVRGEMEEAFF.

The rearrangement uses TRBV19 and TRBJ2-7, with no clear D. Trimming shortened V by 5 bases and J by 1 base, and 6 bases separated the two germline ends. The CDR3 has 12 residues. CDR1 and CDR2 (germline): LNHDA, SQIVND (reference sequence). CDR3 protein: CASSAGSYEQYF. CDR3 DNA: TGTGCCAGTAGTGCCGGATCCTACGAGCAGTACTTC.

This sequence joins TRBV7-8 and TRBJ1-5; 9 bases map to TRBD1. The germline V gene has CDR1 SGHVS and CDR2 FQNEAQ. This CDR3 contains 15 residues. V shed 1 base and J 6 bases; nucleotides not matched to a gene: 4. The CDR3, as DNA: TGTGCCAGCAGCTTAGGGGACAGGGATGGTCAGCCCCAGCATTTT. Its translation: CASSLGDRDGQPQHF.

This chain uses TRBV5-8 with TRBJ2-4; 7 bases align to TRBD1. Germline trimming cut 4 bases from V and 0 bases from J; bases unmatched to any gene: 7. Germline V gene sequence: CDR1 SGHTS, CDR2 YDEGEE. This CDR3 region has 16 residues. CDR3 DNA: TGTGCCAGCAGCGAGGGACAGATTCTAGCCAAAAACATTCAGTACTTC. Residues: CASSEGQILAKNIQYF.

The chain links TRBV18 to TRBJ1-1, with 7 bases matching TRBD1. The trim removed 8 bases at V and 1 base at J, leaving 7 bases unmatched. In germline, CDR1 is KGHSH, CDR2 LQKENI. The CDR3 runs 14 residues. Here the CDR3 reads CASIRQGSNTEAFF. The CDR3 DNA reads TGTGCCAGCATCCGACAGGGTTCGAACACTGAAGCTTTCTTT. The variable domain in full, with the rest retrieved from reference TRBV18 and TRBJ1-1, is NAGVMQNPRHLVRRRGQEARLRCSPMKGHSHVYWYRQLPEEGLKFMVYLQKENIIDESGMPKERFSAEFPKEGPSILRIQQVVRGDSAAYFCASIRQGSNTEAFFGQGTRLTVV.

The chain is built from TRBV4-2 and TRBJ1-1; D gene uncertain. This CDR3 is 13 amino acids long. The V gene lost 1 base and the J gene lost 5 bases, with 8 bases spanning the gap. Germline V gives CDR1 LGHNA, CDR2 YNFKEQ. The CDR3 region is CASSQGPKTEAFF. As DNA, the CDR3 is TGTGCCAGCAGCCAAGGGCCGAAGACTGAAGCTTTCTTT.

This rearrangement joins TRBV7-2 to TRBJ1-2; D uncertain. In germline, CDR1 is SGHTA, CDR2 FQGNSA. V was pared by 1 base and J by 3 bases, with 9 bases between. The CDR3 spans 14 residues. CDR3: CASSLGDGHYGYTF. CDR3 in DNA: TGTGCCAGCAGCTTAGGTGATGGACACTATGGCTACACCTTC.

This clone was recorded once. The chain couples TRBV11-2 to TRBJ1-2; 7 bases align to TRBD1. The CDR3 length is 11 residues. V lost 5 bases, J lost 10 bases, and 4 bases stayed unmatched. The germline V gene encodes CDR1 SGHAT and CDR2 FQNNGV. The CDR3 sequence: CASSMGQFYTF. CDR3 bases: TGTGCCAGCAGCATGGGACAGTTCTACACCTTC. The variable domain in full, with the rest retrieved from reference TRBV11-2 and TRBJ1-2, is EAGVAQSPRYKIIEKRQSVAFWCNPISGHATLYWYQQILGQGPKLLIQFQNNGVVDDSQLPKDRFSAERLKGVDSTLKIQPAKLEDSAVYLCASSMGQFYTFGSGTRLTVV.

The chain recombines TRBV11-2 with TRBJ2-3, with TRBD1 matching 8 bases. The trim removed 5 bases at V and 2 bases at J, leaving 9 bases unmatched. CDR1 and CDR2 (germline): SGHAT, FQNNGV. CDR3 length: 16 residues. Written as DNA, the CDR3 is TGTGCCAGCAGCAAATCGACAGGGGCTGTCACAGATACGCAGTATTTT. Translating it yields CASSKSTGAVTDTQYF.

This clone occurred once. The chain recombines TRBV5-5 with TRBJ1-1, with 9 positions matching TRBD1. CDR1 and CDR2 (germline): SGHKS, YYEKEE (reference sequence). Trimming cost V 3 bases and J 5 bases; bases outside gene matches: 8. This CDR3 is 15 amino acids long. The CDR3 coding sequence is TGTGCCAGCAGCTCGATGGGACAGGGCCGGACTGAAGCTTTCTTT. This gives the protein CASSSMGQGRTEAFF.

In the case of this clone: With only one base between it and a far larger clone, this is likely a read error. The V call is TRBV30, the J call TRBJ1-5; no clear D gene. The CDR3 has 13 residues. The V gene's germline CDR1 is GTSNPN and CDR2 SVGIG (reference sequence). V gave up 0 bases and J gave up 8 bases, with 11 bases separating them. The CDR3 region has the DNA TGTGCCTGGAGTGTACCCGGAGATGAGCCCCAGCATTTT. Its protein is CAWSVPGDEPQHF.

The chain joins TRBV7-3 to TRBJ2-2; 13 nucleotides agree with TRBD2. Germline CDR1 SGHTA, CDR2 FQGTGA. Unmatched junction bases numbered 8, after V lost 4 bases and J lost 3 bases. The CDR3 covers 18 residues. CDR3: CASSSLLAGGPYTGELFF. The CDR3 DNA follows: TGTGCCAGCAGCTCCCTACTAGCGGGGGGGCCCTACACCGGGGAGCTGTTTTTT.

This chain uses TRBV28 with TRBJ2-7; weak D call: TRBD2 (7 bases). V lost 10 bases to trimming and J lost 4 bases, with 17 bases between them. The CDR3 sequence is 13 residues long. CDR1 is MDHEN, CDR2 SYDVKM, per germline. The CDR3 sequence is CAIQGGGLYEQYF. CDR3 DNA sequence: TGTGCCATCCAAGGGGGGGGGCTGTACGAGCAGTACTTC.

The chain uses TRBV30 and TRBJ1-1; D is possibly TRBD1 (5 bases). The CDR3 spans 12 residues. Trimming removed 3 bases from V and 8 bases from J, with 13 bases in between. The germline V gene encodes CDR1 GTSNPN and CDR2 SVGIG (reference sequence). The CDR3 loop is CAWRRGFGEAFF. DNA of the CDR3: TGTGCCTGGAGGCGGGGGTTTGGGGAAGCTTTCTTT. Full variable domain (remainder filled in from reference TRBV30 and TRBJ1-1): SQTIHQWPATLVQPVGSPLSLECTVEGTSNPNLYWYRQAAGRGLQLLFYSVGIGQISSEVPQNLSASRPQDRQFILSSKKLLLSDSGFYLCAWRRGFGEAFFGQGTRLTVV.

The chain has TRBV5-1 and TRBJ2-3, with D maybe TRBD2 (7 bases). CDR1 SGHRS and CDR2 YFSETQ come from the germline V gene. CDR3 size: 15 residues. V lost 0 bases, J lost 6 bases, and 14 bases lay in between. The CDR3 DNA is TGCGCCAGCAGCTTGGCCCTCGGGGGGCGGGATACGCAGTATTTT. It is translated as CASSLALGGRDTQYF.

The CDR3, as DNA: TGTGCCAGCAGCTCGGACAGCTACAATGAGCAGTTCTTC. It encodes CASSSDSYNEQFF. The chain has TRBV7-7 and TRBJ2-1; D perhaps matches TRBD1 (6 bases). Trimming pared 4 bases from V and 3 bases from J, leaving 7 bases between. CDR1 and CDR2 from the germline V gene are SSHAT and FNYEAQ (reference sequence). This CDR3 has 13 residues. Combining the CDR3 with reference TRBV7-7 and TRBJ2-1 gives the whole variable domain GAGVSQSPRYKVTKRGQDVTLRCDPISSHATLYWYQQALGQGPEFLTYFNYEAQPDKSGLPSDRFSAERPEGSISTLTIQRTEQRDSAMYRCASSSDSYNEQFFGPGTRLTVL.

This clone was found a few times. CDR3 protein: CASSLSEGIYSGNTIYF. The CDR3 DNA is TGTGCCAGCAGCTTATCTGAGGGGATTTACTCTGGAAACACCATATATTTT. The rearrangement joins TRBV5-8 to TRBJ1-3, with a possible D match to TRBD1 (5 bases). V lost 2 bases, J lost 0 bases, and 15 bases lay in between. The CDR3 has 17 amino acids. In germline, CDR1 is SGHTS, CDR2 YDEGEE.

J is TRBJ2-7 and V is TRBV5-5; D is tentatively TRBD1 or TRBD2 (5 bases each). Germline CDR1 SGHKS, CDR2 YYEKEE (reference sequence). The CDR3 extends over 15 amino acids. Trimming took 3 bases from V and 4 from J, leaving 17 bases between them. The CDR3 bases are TGTGCCAGCAGCTCAGCGGACCCGGGGCGGTACGAGCAGTACTTC. Protein: CASSSADPGRYEQYF.

The chain joins TRBV6-4 to TRBJ2-2; 10 bases line up with TRBD1. There are 15 residues in the CDR3. Germline V lookup: CDR1 MRHNA, CDR2 SNTAGT. V dropped 6 bases and J dropped 4; count of bases not matched to a gene: 5. The CDR3 loop reads CASRRTGGGTGELFF. The DNA of the CDR3 is TGTGCCAGCAGGAGGACAGGGGGAGGCACCGGGGAGCTGTTTTTT.

The chain uses TRBV5-3 and TRBJ2-1; 9 nucleotides match TRBD1. TRBV5-3 is an ORF, with its function uncertain. The CDR3 spans 15 residues. V gave up 1 base and J gave up 8 bases; unmatched junction bases: 7. CDR3 in DNA: TGTGCCAGAAGCTTGTGCCGGGACAGGGCGGATGAGCAGTTCTTC. This encodes CARSLCRDRADEQFF.

The V call is TRBV4-2, the J call TRBJ2-2; 11 positions agree with TRBD2. V was pared by 0 bases and J by 2 bases, with 5 bases of the junction left unmatched. The CDR3 runs to 18 residues. Germline loops: CDR1 LGHNA, CDR2 YNFKEQ. As DNA, the CDR3 is TGTGCCAGCAGCCAAGACCCTAGCGGGGGGCCTAACACCGGGGAGCTGTTTTTT. Encoded protein: CASSQDPSGGPNTGELFF.